The present TCR beta chain was sequenced within a study of T-cell reconstitution after alpha-beta-depleted transplantation in children. The table lists this clonotype with a few counts. Antigen: not known. Study conclusions and caveats: At around two months after transplant, the alpha-beta T cells were reportedly derived from several hundred expanded clones that came from non-depleted graft cells.

The germline V gene has CDR1 MNHNY and CDR2 SVGAGI (reference sequence). V lost 3 bases, J lost 5 bases, and 7 bases lay in between. The CDR3 consists of 12 residues. Preparation of the TCRbeta library involved a method that used unique molecular identifiers. TCRdb called the PCR reads again in MiXCR, with one record for every CDR3 protein. The table has hundreds of thousands of distinct CDR3 sequences, 13% seen once. This sample comprised PBMCs, mostly from graft donor cells, obtained 360 days after TCRalphabeta/CD19-depleted stem cell transplant. The TCR was taken from a male patient younger than 18 who had a stem cell transplant for acute myeloid leukemia, so the T cells may come from the graft donor. This chain joins TRBV6-6 and TRBJ2-5; D gene uncertain. CDR3 nucleotide sequence: TGTGCCAGCAGTTATTTCGTTGAGACCCAGTACTTC. Translation: CASSYFVETQYF.